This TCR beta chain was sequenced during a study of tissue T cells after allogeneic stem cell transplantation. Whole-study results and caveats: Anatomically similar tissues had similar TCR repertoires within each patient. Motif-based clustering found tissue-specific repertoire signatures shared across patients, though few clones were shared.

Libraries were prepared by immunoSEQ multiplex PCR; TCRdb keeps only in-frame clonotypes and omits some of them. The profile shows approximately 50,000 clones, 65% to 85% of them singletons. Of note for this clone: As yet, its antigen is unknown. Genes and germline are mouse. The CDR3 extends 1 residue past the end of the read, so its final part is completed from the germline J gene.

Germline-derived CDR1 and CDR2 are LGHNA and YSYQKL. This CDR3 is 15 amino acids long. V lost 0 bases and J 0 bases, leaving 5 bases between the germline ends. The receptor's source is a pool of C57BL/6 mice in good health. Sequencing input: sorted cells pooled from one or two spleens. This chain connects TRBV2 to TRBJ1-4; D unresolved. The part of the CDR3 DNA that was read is TGTGCCAGCAGCCAAGAGAGATTTTCCAACGAAAGATTATTT. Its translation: CASSQERFSNERLF. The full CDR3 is CASSQERFSNERLFF.